Included here is one TCR beta chain sequence, with context. What it binds is not known. The CDR3 consists of 15 residues. The V end lost 0 bases, the J end lost 3 bases, and 11 bases lay between the germline ends. Germline values: CDR1 SGHRS, CDR2 YFSETQ. The sample belongs to a study of vaccination effects on CD4 cells after COVID-19. Here immunoSEQ multiplex PCR was the method, and the copy in TCRdb shows in-frame clones only, minus some. There are approximately 82,000 clones in the sample; roughly 72% occur only once, and more than 1.5% lies in the top ten. ViraFEST used viral peptide pools to expand antigen-specific CD4+ T cells before sequencing. Culturing for around eleven days preceded CD4+ T cell isolation. Approximately 1.9 million PBMC per well were cultured with around 10 IU/ml IL-2 and roughly 11 ug/ml peptides.

Here the sequenced sample was CD4+ T cells from PBMCs cultured with HCoV-229E spike peptides, taken before COVID-19 vaccination. This chain uses TRBV5-1 with TRBJ2-3; D assignment may be TRBD1 or TRBD2 (5 bases each). This TCR was recovered from a human donor who received a COVID-19 vaccine. The CDR3 protein is CASSLGGVGTDTQYF. The CDR3 DNA follows: TGCGCCAGCAGCTTGGGAGGGGTCGGGACAGATACGCAGTATTTT.